This T cell receptor beta chain was recorded in a study of persistence of HIV-infected CD4 T cells. Overlapping HIV-1 Gag 15-mer peptides at about 1 ug per peptide per mL were used. CD4+ T cells upregulating both CD40 ligand and CD69 were sorted as responding cells. The CDR3 has 16 residues. V shed 3 bases, J shed 3 bases, and the junction held 10 bases outside the gene matches. Germline CDR1 reads MNHNS; CDR2 reads SASEGT. As for this clone: Its specificity is not known.

Sequencing used immunoSEQ version 4 in survey mode. Measured with immunoSEQ multiplex PCR; TCRdb has only the in-frame clones, and not every one. The sample contains under 40,000 clones, roughly three quarters of which appear only once. This receptor was identified in an adult man with HIV who was CMV-seropositive. This sequence joins TRBV6-1 and TRBJ2-7, with TRBD1 identical over 8 bases. This sample comprised CD4+ T cells sorted from PBMCs after approximately 19-hour stimulation, obtained from a patient who received antiretroviral therapy. The CDR3 coding sequence is TGTGCCAGCAGTGAGGCCCTGCCAGGACAGGGCTACGAGCAGTACTTC. It codes for CASSEALPGQGYEQYF.